The next 8 T cell receptor beta chains were all read from a single sample in a study of fetal regulatory T cell absence and autoimmunity. TCRdb keeps only in-frame clones here, not all; method: immunoSEQ multiplex PCR. The sample has around 100,000 clones; less than 80% are singletons. Sample: pancreas tissue. These receptors came from a male donor with IPEX syndrome.

The V and J genes are TRBV5-4 and TRBJ2-1; D assignment may be TRBD1 or TRBD2 (5 bases each). CDR1 SGHNT and CDR2 YYREEE come from the germline V gene (reference sequence). This CDR3 is built from 15 residues. Trimming took 3 bases from V and 2 from J, leaving 12 bases between them. The CDR3 region is CASSSLLGAYNEQFF. The CDR3 DNA reads as TGTGCCAGCAGCTCCCTTCTGGGGGCCTACAATGAGCAGTTCTTC. The full variable domain, rest sourced from reference TRBV5-4 and TRBJ2-1, is ETGVTQSPTHLIKTRGQQVTLRCSSQSGHNTVSWYQQALGQGPQFIFQYYREEENGRGNFPPRFSGLQFPNYSSELNVNALELDDSALYLCASSSLLGAYNEQFFGPGTRLTVL.

This clone was seen ten or more times. This chain links TRBV7-2 with TRBJ2-4; D is ambiguous. The CDR3 length is 14 residues. V shed 1 base and J shed 3 bases, with 7 bases lying between them. CDR1 is SGHTA and CDR2 is FQGNSA in the germline V gene. CDR3 in DNA: TGTGCCAGCAGCTTAGGGGCGTTCAAAAACATTCAGTACTTC. It codes for CASSLGAFKNIQYF.

The chain uses TRBV6-6 and TRBJ2-1, with D possibly TRBD2 on 7 matching bases. Trimming shortened V by 6 bases and J by 8 bases, and 14 bases separated the two germline ends. Germline-derived CDR1 and CDR2 are MNHNY and SVGAGI (reference sequence). The CDR3 consists of 13 residues. DNA of the CDR3: TGTGCCAGCAGCCGGGGGGCTAGAGATGAGCAGTTCTTC. Protein: CASSRGARDEQFF.

The genes are TRBV9 and TRBJ1-2; possible D gene TRBD1, 5 bases. Germline V gene sequence: CDR1 SGDLS, CDR2 YYNGEE. Trimming stripped 0 bases from V and 5 bases from J, with 14 bases between. The CDR3 totals 15 residues. The CDR3 nucleotides are TGTGCCAGCAGCGTAGCCTCAGGGTTATTATATGGCTACACCTTC. It encodes CASSVASGLLYGYTF. The complete variable domain, with remaining parts taken from reference TRBV9 and TRBJ1-2, reads DSGVTQTPKHLITATGQRVTLRCSPRSGDLSVYWYQQSLDQGLQFLIQYYNGEERAKGNILERFSAQQFPDLHSELNLSSLELGDSALYFCASSVASGLLYGYTFGSGTRLTVV.

The gene calls are TRBV19 and TRBJ2-1; 9 nucleotides line up with TRBD1. This CDR3 spans 15 amino acids. Germline CDR1 and CDR2: LNHDA and SQIVND (reference sequence). The V and J ends lost 3 bases and 4 bases, in that order; junction bases with no gene match: 4. Written as DNA, the CDR3 is TGTGCCAGTAGTATCTTAGGGACAGGGTACAATGAGCAGTTCTTC. It translates to CASSILGTGYNEQFF.

This chain links TRBV6-6 with TRBJ1-5; TRBD1 might be the D (6 bases). The CDR3 contains 13 residues. CDR1 MNHNY and CDR2 SVGAGI come from the germline V gene (reference sequence). V lost 5 bases, J lost 3 bases, and 8 bases lay in between. CDR3 sequence reads: CASSNRVNQPQHF. The CDR3 DNA reads as TGTGCCAGCAGTAACAGGGTCAATCAGCCCCAGCATTTT.

This chain joins TRBV5-6 and TRBJ2-2; perhaps TRBD2 as D (5 bases). Germline V gene sequence: CDR1 SGHDT, CDR2 YYEEEE. V was shortened by 1 base and J by 2 bases, with 15 bases between the two germline ends. This CDR3 contains 17 residues. The CDR3 DNA sequence: TGTGCCAGCAGCTTGTCGAGTTGGACTTTTAACACCGGGGAGCTGTTTTTT. Protein sequence: CASSLSSWTFNTGELFF.

The V gene is TRBV4-2, the J gene TRBJ2-5; TRBD2 agrees at 11 bases. The CDR3 covers 17 residues. Looked up from germline, CDR1 is LGHNA and CDR2 is YNFKEQ. V gave up 4 bases and J gave up 4 bases; unmatched junction bases: 11. The CDR3 sequence: CASSPKRVAGGGETQYF. The CDR3 bases are TGTGCCAGCAGCCCTAAGCGGGTAGCGGGAGGGGGAGAGACCCAGTACTTC.